The rows below give T cell receptor beta chains drawn from one sample of a study of cytomegalovirus exposure and HLA in healthy donors. Here immunoSEQ multiplex PCR was the method, and the copy in TCRdb shows in-frame clones only, minus some. The top ten clones hold 3% to 4.5% of a sample with about 120,000 clones, 55% to 75% of them seen once. The sequenced material came from PBMCs. These receptors came from a man aged 25-45 years in good health and CMV-seronegative. The conserved cysteine and the conserved F or W are not part of the CDR3 here.

j_call cdr3_length v_call cdr3_aa
TRBJ2-3 13 TRBV6-1 ASRDSGGAADTQY
TRBJ2-5 11 TRBV5-1 ASSFGGQETQY
TRBJ2-6 13 TRBV28 ASSLGGSGANVLT
TRBJ2-5 14 TRBV28 ASSPLGQGAKETQY
TRBJ1-1 16 TRBV7-9 ASSLTLLGAGTNTEAF
TRBJ1-1 12 TRBV9 ASSIGTTNTEAF
TRBJ2-1 13 TRBV6-6 ASSYSALAGNEQF
TRBJ1-1 13 TRBV27 ASSFSRRGLTEAF
TRBJ1-5 15 TRBV19 ASSMRTGRVSSQPQH
TRBJ1-2 12 TRBV19 ASSIDRRPYGYT
TRBJ2-2 14 TRBV7-8 ASSLGLTGSTGELF
TRBJ2-4 13 TRBV2 ASSGGAGAKNIQY
TRBJ1-2 9 TRBV6-5 ASRRVYGYT
TRBJ2-7 12 TRBV6-6 AAVPGGSTYEQY
TRBJ1-1 10 TRBV30 AWRQGNTEAF
TRBJ2-3 14 TRBV10-3 AISEGGGKSTDTQY